The clone carrying this T cell receptor beta chain was seen many times. The antigen is not known. This CDR3 is 14 amino acids long. Germline V gene lookup returns CDR1 SGHTA and CDR2 FQGNSA. With 3 bases removed from V and 4 bases from J, the gap between germline ends came to 10 bases. The sample comes from a study of T cells after yellow fever vaccination. General study results and limits: Booster samples showed a return of most primary-vaccination clones (under 98% CD4, around 88% CD8).

A process of 5'RACE template switching, which added a universal primer site and UMIs, was used to make TCR cDNA. TCRdb processed the 5' RACE reads anew with MiXCR; each CDR3 protein has one entry. The sample carries some 350,000 distinct CDR3 sequences, under 5% recorded once. This chain joins TRBV7-2 and TRBJ1-5; D is uncertain. The sequencing used PBMCs, collected 5 days after the yellow fever booster vaccination. This receptor was obtained from a man younger than 35 who received the YFV17D yellow fever vaccine. The CDR3 DNA is TGTGCCAGCAGCTTCTCCGGGTATAATCAGCCCCAGCATTTT. Translating it yields CASSFSGYNQPQHF.